The sequence of this T cell receptor (beta chain) was determined in a study of blood T cell repertoires in COVID-19. V shed 3 bases and J shed 8 bases, with 17 bases lying between them. The CDR3 length is 14 residues. The data were produced by immunoSEQ multiplex PCR, yet TCRdb's version contains in-frame clones alone and is incomplete. The table includes around 140,000 clones, 85% to 90% detected once. There are a few counts of this clone. Sequences were obtained from peripheral blood. This rearrangement joins TRBV5-3 to TRBJ1-2, with TRBD1 as a possible D gene (5 bases). TRBV5-3 has ORF status, its function being uncertain. The sequence was obtained from a man aged 18 to 35 with COVID-19, enrolled during active disease. CDR3 sequence: CARSSHTRGGGYTF. CDR3 sequence (DNA): TGTGCCAGAAGCTCCCATACCCGGGGGGGAGGCTACACCTTC.